The 10 T cell receptor beta chains presented below share a single source sample, sequenced in a study of T cell changes during pregnancy in multiple sclerosis. The data were produced by immunoSEQ multiplex PCR, yet TCRdb's version contains in-frame clones alone and is incomplete. The profile shows 39,000 or so clones, nearly 95% of them singletons. Sequenced here: CD4+ T cells from peripheral blood mononuclear cells, sampled after pregnancy. Receptors were obtained from a female donor in good health, enrolled as a control in a pregnancy study.

This clone has just one count. The chain uses TRBV6-5 and TRBJ1-1, with D hard to call. V shed 0 bases and J shed 6 bases, with 11 bases lying between them. Per germline, CDR1 MNHEY and CDR2 SVGAGI. The CDR3 spans 14 residues. CDR3 loop: CASSYSPGHAEAFF. Here the CDR3 DNA reads TGTGCCAGCAGTTACTCGCCGGGTCACGCTGAAGCTTTCTTT.

Here the CDR3 reads CASSQSGNTEAFF. CDR3 bases: TGCGCCAGCAGCCAATCGGGAAACACTGAAGCTTTCTTT. V is TRBV4-3 and J is TRBJ1-1; D not resolved. Looked up from germline, CDR1 is LGHNA and CDR2 is YSLEER. The CDR3 extends over 13 amino acids. The germline V and J ends were trimmed by 2 bases and 2 bases, with 6 bases remaining between them.

The CDR3: CASSIPHGQIYEQYF. DNA of the CDR3: TGTGCCAGTAGTATACCCCATGGACAGATCTACGAGCAGTACTTC. The chain is built from TRBV19 and TRBJ2-7; possible D gene TRBD1, 6 bases. The V end was cut by 2 bases, the J end by 3 bases, with 14 bases between. This CDR3 contains 15 residues. Germline assignment: CDR1 LNHDA and CDR2 SQIVND (reference sequence).

The CDR3 DNA sequence: TGCGCCAGCAGCTTCGGCGGGTCGAGGGGCACAGATACGCAGTATTTT. It translates to CASSFGGSRGTDTQYF. The V and J genes are TRBV5-1 and TRBJ2-3; the D gene is possibly TRBD2 (5 bases). V was trimmed by 2 bases and J by 1 base, leaving 14 bases between them. Germline V gene lookup returns CDR1 SGHRS and CDR2 YFSETQ. The CDR3 sequence is 16 residues long.

The chain carries TRBV18 and TRBJ1-1; D remains unclear. The CDR3 sequence is 17 residues long. In germline, CDR1 is KGHSH, CDR2 LQKENI. V was shortened by 1 base and J by 0 bases, with 15 bases between the two germline ends. The CDR3 sequence is CASSPLGGHYMNTEAFF. The CDR3 region has the DNA TGTGCCAGCTCACCACTGGGCGGGCACTACATGAACACTGAAGCTTTCTTT.

This CDR3 is CAISDLAGAADTQYF. The CDR3 DNA is TGTGCCATCAGTGACCTAGCGGGAGCTGCAGATACGCAGTATTTT. V is TRBV10-3 and J is TRBJ2-3, with 10 bases lining up with TRBD2. CDR1 and CDR2 (germline): ENHRY, SYGVKD. The CDR3 runs to 15 residues. The junction had 4 bases not matched to a gene; V was cut back by 3 bases and J by 4 bases.

This sequence joins TRBV4-3 and TRBJ2-7; D not certain. Germline lookup yields CDR1 LGHNA and CDR2 YSLEER. V was cut by 1 base and J by 2 bases, with 6 bases left in between. The CDR3 is 13 amino acids. CDR3 nucleotides: TGCGCCAGCAGCCAAGCGGTAGCCTACGAGCAGTACTTC. It yields the protein CASSQAVAYEQYF.

The chain links TRBV30 to TRBJ2-7; the D gene is possibly TRBD2 (5 bases). Trimming stripped 1 base from V and 6 bases from J, with 16 bases between. The CDR3 runs 14 residues. Germline CDR1 GTSNPN, CDR2 SVGIG (reference sequence). The CDR3 spells CAWSDASITGEQYF. CDR3 in DNA: TGTGCCTGGAGTGATGCTAGCATAACGGGCGAGCAGTACTTC.

The genes are TRBV18 and TRBJ2-2; weak D call: TRBD2 (6 bases). The germline CDR1 and CDR2 sequences are KGHSH and LQKENI. CDR3 size: 15 residues. Trimming removed 2 bases at V and 5 bases at J, with 12 bases between. The CDR3 DNA is TGTGCCAGCTCACCAGGGACTGGTGGGACCGGGGAGCTGTTTTTT. It specifies CASSPGTGGTGELFF.

The gene calls are TRBV30 and TRBJ1-2; no clear D. Per the germline V gene, CDR1 is GTSNPN and CDR2 is SVGIG (reference sequence). CDR3 length: 11 residues. Trimming pared 6 bases from V and 9 bases from J, leaving 14 bases between. In nucleotides, the CDR3 is TGTGCCTGCTTCCGATTAGCCCGCTACACCTTC. Translating gives CACFRLARYTF. Full variable domain (missing parts from reference TRBV30 and TRBJ1-2): SQTIHQWPATLVQPVGSPLSLECTVEGTSNPNLYWYRQAAGRGLQLLFYSVGIGQISSEVPQNLSASRPQDRQFILSSKKLLLSDSGFYLCACFRLARYTFGSGTRLTVV.